One sample yielded the 21 T cell receptor beta chains listed below, sequenced in a study of T cell responses to AZD1222 COVID-19 vaccine. TCRdb keeps only in-frame clones here, not all; method: immunoSEQ multiplex PCR. Of around 140,000 clones in the sample, 80% to 95% were seen once. Sequencing used peripheral blood, obtained on day 0 of AZD1222 vaccination. Receptor source: an adult in good health.

The chain carries TRBV10-1 and TRBJ1-4; the D is unclear. With 0 bases removed from V and 6 bases from J, the gap between germline ends came to 14 bases. This CDR3 comprises 16 residues. The germline V gene has CDR1 WNHNN and CDR2 SYGVQD (reference sequence). The CDR3 loop is CASSESTVKPDEKLFF. For the CDR3, the DNA is TGCGCCAGCAGTGAGTCGACCGTAAAGCCAGATGAAAAACTGTTTTTT.

This chain connects TRBV7-8 to TRBJ1-2; D gene ambiguous. Germline V lookup: CDR1 SGHVS, CDR2 FQNEAQ. Trimming removed 2 bases at V and 8 bases at J, with 9 bases between. The CDR3 extends over 12 amino acids. CDR3 nucleotides: TGTGCCAGCAGCTTAAGTCGCGGAGGCTACACCTTC. Translated: CASSLSRGGYTF.

This clone has only one observation. The chain has TRBV5-6 and TRBJ2-1; TRBD2 aligns across 7 bases. V was clipped by 6 bases and J by 3 bases; unmatched bases: 12. The CDR3 sequence is 16 residues long. Germline lookup yields CDR1 SGHDT and CDR2 YYEEEE. The CDR3 DNA follows: TGTGCCAGCACCCCTGGGAGGGTACAGAGCTACAATGAGCAGTTCTTC. This encodes CASTPGRVQSYNEQFF.

In this sample, this clone turned up a few times. This chain joins TRBV27 and TRBJ1-4, with 9 bases matching TRBD1. J lost 9 bases, V lost 4 bases, and 12 bases had no gene match. The CDR3 spans 16 residues. Germline CDR1 is MNHEY and CDR2 is SMNVEV (reference sequence). CDR3 nucleotide sequence: TGTGCCAGCAGTTCCAACCCCGGGACAGGGCCGAAAAAACTGTTTTTT. It is translated as CASSSNPGTGPKKLFF.

The chain is built from TRBV4-2 and TRBJ1-2, with D unclear. Per the germline V gene, CDR1 is LGHNA and CDR2 is YNFKEQ. V was trimmed by 0 bases and J by 2 bases, leaving 10 bases between them. CDR3 length equals 15 residues. The CDR3 here is CASSQDLLGNYGYTF. CDR3 in DNA: TGTGCCAGCAGCCAAGATCTCTTAGGAAACTATGGCTACACCTTC.

The rearrangement links TRBV19 to TRBJ2-2; D call uncertain. The CDR3 extends over 12 amino acids. Trimming took off 8 bases at V and 0 bases at J, with 4 bases between the two ends. The V gene's germline CDR1 is LNHDA and CDR2 SQIVND (reference sequence). The DNA for the CDR3 is TGTGCCAGTGAGTCGAACACCGGGGAGCTGTTTTTT. Amino acids: CASESNTGELFF.

CDR3 protein: CASTPQGKTEAFF. CDR3 in DNA: TGCGCCAGCACCCCCCAGGGTAAAACTGAAGCTTTCTTT. The rearrangement uses TRBV10-2 and TRBJ1-1; D is perhaps TRBD1 (5 bases). V lost 7 bases and J 5 bases, leaving 14 bases between the germline ends. Germline CDR1 and CDR2: WSHSY and SAAADI. The CDR3 sequence is 13 residues long.

The rearrangement uses TRBV20-1 and TRBJ1-4; 8 positions match TRBD1. Germline V lookup: CDR1 DFQATT, CDR2 SNEGSKA (reference sequence). The CDR3 contains 13 residues. The ends lost 3 bases at V and 8 bases at J; junction bases unmatched: 5. DNA of the CDR3: TGCAGTGCTAGTGACAGGGGCGGGGAAAAACTGTTTTTT. This translates into CSASDRGGEKLFF.

This chain uses TRBV6-5 with TRBJ2-1; 7 bases are shared with TRBD2. Germline lookup yields CDR1 MNHEY and CDR2 SVGAGI. V lost 2 bases, J lost 9 bases, and 7 bases stayed unmatched. There are 14 residues in the CDR3. The CDR3 is CASSYQREGSEQFF. The CDR3 DNA reads as TGTGCCAGCAGTTACCAAAGGGAGGGGAGTGAGCAGTTCTTC.

V and J are TRBV10-2 and TRBJ1-5; D unclear. The CDR3 extends over 14 amino acids. The germline V gene encodes CDR1 WSHSY and CDR2 SAAADI. V lost 7 bases to trimming and J lost 0 bases, with 10 bases between them. DNA of the CDR3: TGCGCCAGCACCCTCGGGAATAGCAATCAGCCCCAGCATTTT. This codes for CASTLGNSNQPQHF.

For the CDR3, the DNA is TGCGCCAGCAGTGAGTCCGCCGGGGACGCAAACACTGAAGCTTTCTTT. The encoded protein is CASSESAGDANTEAFF. The chain recombines TRBV10-1 with TRBJ1-1, with D maybe TRBD1 (5 bases). V was pared by 0 bases and J by 2 bases, with 13 bases between. The CDR3 is made up of 16 amino acids. From germline, CDR1 is WNHNN and CDR2 SYGVQD (reference sequence).

The gene calls are TRBV27 and TRBJ2-7; D is perhaps TRBD2 (5 bases). Trimming removed 2 bases at V and 2 bases at J, with 13 bases between. The CDR3 consists of 15 residues. The germline CDR1 and CDR2 sequences are MNHEY and SMNVEV (reference sequence). The CDR3 nucleotides read TGTGCCAGCAGTTTAAAAGGGAGCATGGCCTACGAGCAGTACTTC. Amino acid sequence: CASSLKGSMAYEQYF.

Comments on this clone: Other DNA sequences of this sample code for an identical CDR3. The chain joins TRBV27 to TRBJ2-7; no clear D. CDR1 is MNHEY and CDR2 is SMNVEV in the germline V gene (reference sequence). This CDR3 has 10 residues. V was clipped by 8 bases and J by 0 bases, with 2 bases between them. CDR3 residues: CASSSYEQYF. CDR3 nucleotides: TGTGCCAGCTCCTCCTACGAGCAGTACTTC.

The chain couples TRBV9 to TRBJ2-5; 7 nucleotides agree with TRBD2. The CDR3 spans 15 residues. V lost 0 bases to trimming and J lost 10 bases; unmatched junction nucleotides: 12. The V gene's germline CDR1 is SGDLS and CDR2 YYNGEE. CDR3 amino acids: CASSVGVGEGWDQYF. The DNA for the CDR3 is TGTGCCAGCAGCGTAGGCGTGGGGGAGGGTTGGGACCAGTACTTC.

The V and J genes are TRBV11-2 and TRBJ1-2, with D tentatively TRBD1 (6 bases). V was shortened by 0 bases and J by 4 bases, with 15 bases between the two germline ends. The CDR3 covers 16 residues. Germline CDR1 is SGHAT and CDR2 is FQNNGV. Here the CDR3 DNA reads TGTGCCAGCAGCTTAGATTGGTACAGGGAAACCTATGGCTACACCTTC. It specifies CASSLDWYRETYGYTF.

V usage is TRBV19 and J usage is TRBJ2-3; possibly TRBD1 for D (5 bases). Germline loops: CDR1 LNHDA, CDR2 SQIVND (reference sequence). Trimming pared 0 bases from V and 2 bases from J, leaving 9 bases between. This CDR3 contains 15 residues. Here the CDR3 DNA reads TGTGCCAGTAGTATAGAAGGGGCCTACACAGATACGCAGTATTTT. Its translation: CASSIEGAYTDTQYF.

V gene TRBV9 combines with J gene TRBJ1-6, with D unclear. This CDR3 comprises 13 residues. V lost 3 bases, J lost 7 bases, and 8 bases lay in between. The germline V gene has CDR1 SGDLS and CDR2 YYNGEE. In DNA, the CDR3 is TGTGCCAGCAGCGCGACGGTGAATTCACCCCTCCACTTT. Translated, it gives CASSATVNSPLHF.

This CDR3 is CATRNKNSGSPLHF. The CDR3 region has the DNA TGTGCCACCCGCAACAAGAATAGCGGTTCACCCCTCCACTTT. The V call is TRBV15, the J call TRBJ1-6; D ambiguous. Looked up from germline, CDR1 is LNHNV and CDR2 is YYDKDF (reference sequence). With 8 bases removed from V and 9 bases from J, the gap between germline ends came to 17 bases. The CDR3 sequence is 14 residues long. The full variable domain, completed using reference TRBV15 and TRBJ1-6, is DAMVIQNPRYQVTQFGKPVTLSCSQTLNHNVMYWYQQKSSQAPKLLFHYYDKDFNNEADTPDNFQSRRPNTSFCFLDIRSPGLGDTAMYLCATRNKNSGSPLHFGNGTRLTVT.

This clone was counted only a few times. The chain joins TRBV10-3 to TRBJ2-7; TRBD2 is a possible D gene (5 bases). Germline V gene sequence: CDR1 ENHRY, CDR2 SYGVKD. The V end was cut by 8 bases, the J end by 2 bases, with 7 bases between. The CDR3 has 11 amino acids. The CDR3 protein is CAIRGAYEQYF. CDR3 DNA sequence: TGTGCCATCCGGGGTGCCTACGAGCAGTACTTC.

This chain uses TRBV24-1 with TRBJ2-7; D unresolved. The CDR3 contains 12 residues. V lost 7 bases to trimming and J lost 7 bases, with 13 bases between them. Per the germline V gene, CDR1 is KGHDR and CDR2 is SFDVKD. The CDR3 DNA sequence: TGTGCCACCAGAGATGTGTTGGAAGAGCAGTACTTC. Translated, it gives CATRDVLEEQYF.

The CDR3 loop reads CASSQRRQGNTEAFF. The CDR3 nucleotides read TGTGCCAGCAGTCAAAGGCGGCAGGGGAACACTGAAGCTTTCTTT. The chain is built from TRBV6-5 and TRBJ1-1, with D perhaps matching TRBD1 (5 bases). Trimming shortened V by 5 bases and J by 1 base, and 14 bases separated the two germline ends. From germline, CDR1 is MNHEY and CDR2 SVGAGI. This CDR3 contains 15 residues.